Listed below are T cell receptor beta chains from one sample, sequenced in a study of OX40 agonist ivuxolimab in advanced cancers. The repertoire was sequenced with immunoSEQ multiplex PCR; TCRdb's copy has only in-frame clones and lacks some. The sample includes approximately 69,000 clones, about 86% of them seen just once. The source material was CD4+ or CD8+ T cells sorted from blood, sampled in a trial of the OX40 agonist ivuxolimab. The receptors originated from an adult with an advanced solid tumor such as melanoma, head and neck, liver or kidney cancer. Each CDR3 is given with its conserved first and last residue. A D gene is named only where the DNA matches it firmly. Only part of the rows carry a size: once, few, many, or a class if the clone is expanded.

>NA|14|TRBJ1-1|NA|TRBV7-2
CASSLVWGNTEAFF
TGTGCCAGCAGCCTAGTCTGGGGTAACACTGAAGCTTTCTTT
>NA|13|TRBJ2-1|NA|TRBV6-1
CAKPKTQLGEQFF
TGTGCCAAACCCAAGACCCAGCTGGGTGAGCAGTTCTTC
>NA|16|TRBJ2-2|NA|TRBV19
CASSIPWGRGTGELFF
TGTGCCAGTAGTATTCCTTGGGGTAGAGGGACCGGGGAGCTGTTTTTT
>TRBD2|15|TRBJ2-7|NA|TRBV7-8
CASSTRTSGTYEQYF
TGTGCCAGCAGCACCCGGACTAGCGGGACCTACGAGCAGTACTTC
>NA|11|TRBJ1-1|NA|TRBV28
CASQVNTEAFF
TGTGCCAGTCAAGTGAACACTGAAGCTTTCTTT
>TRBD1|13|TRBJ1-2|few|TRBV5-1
CASRPGTGDGYTF
TGCGCCAGCAGACCCGGGACAGGGGACGGCTACACCTTC
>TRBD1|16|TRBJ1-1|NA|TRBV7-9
CASSPQGGIMNTEAFF
TGTGCCAGCAGTCCACAGGGGGGGATAATGAACACTGAAGCTTTCTTT
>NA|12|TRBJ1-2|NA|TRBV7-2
CASSLDIYGYTF
TGTGCCAGCAGCTTAGATATCTATGGCTACACCTTC
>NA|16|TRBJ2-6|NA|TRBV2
CASSRSSGSGANVLTF
TGTGCCAGCAGTAGATCGTCGGGCTCTGGGGCCAACGTCCTGACTTTC
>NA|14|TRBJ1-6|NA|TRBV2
CASSERTDNSPLHF
TGTGCCAGCAGTGAAAGAACAGATAATTCACCCCTCCACTTT
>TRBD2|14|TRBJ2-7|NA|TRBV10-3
CAISGASGGGEQYF
TGTGCCATCAGTGGAGCTAGCGGGGGGGGCGAGCAGTACTTC
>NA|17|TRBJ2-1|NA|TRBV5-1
CASSLGTGKSSYNEQFF
TGCGCCAGCAGCTTAGGTACGGGCAAAAGCTCCTACAATGAGCAGTTCTTC
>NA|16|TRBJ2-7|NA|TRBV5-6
CASSLEGQRHFGEQYF
TGTGCCAGCAGCTTGGAGGGGCAGCGCCATTTTGGCGAGCAGTACTTC
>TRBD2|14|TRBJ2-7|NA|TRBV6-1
CASSEGLGSYEQYF
TGTGCCAGCAGTGAGGGACTAGGGTCCTACGAGCAGTACTTC
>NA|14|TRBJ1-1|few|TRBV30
CAWRGSPAGTEAFF
TGTGCCTGGAGGGGGTCCCCGGCGGGCACTGAAGCTTTCTTT